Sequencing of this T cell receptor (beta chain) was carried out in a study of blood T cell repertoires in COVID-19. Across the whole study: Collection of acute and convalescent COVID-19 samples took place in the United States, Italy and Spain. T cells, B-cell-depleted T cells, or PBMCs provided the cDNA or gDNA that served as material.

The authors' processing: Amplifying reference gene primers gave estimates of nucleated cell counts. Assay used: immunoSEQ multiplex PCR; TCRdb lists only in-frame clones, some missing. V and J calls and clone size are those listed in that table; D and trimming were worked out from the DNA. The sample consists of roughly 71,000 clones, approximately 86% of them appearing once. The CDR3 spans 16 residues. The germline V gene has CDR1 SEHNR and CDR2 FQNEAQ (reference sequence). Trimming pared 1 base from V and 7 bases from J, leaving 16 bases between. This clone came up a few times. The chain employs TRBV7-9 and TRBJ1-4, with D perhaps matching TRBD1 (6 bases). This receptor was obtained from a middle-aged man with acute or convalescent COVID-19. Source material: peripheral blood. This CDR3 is CASSLGQTRQVEKLFF. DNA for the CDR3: TGTGCCAGCAGCTTAGGACAGACGAGACAGGTTGAAAAACTGTTTTTT. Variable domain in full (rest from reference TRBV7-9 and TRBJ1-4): DTGVSQNPRHKITKRGQNVTFRCDPISEHNRLYWYRQTLGQGPEFLTYFQNEAQLEKSRLLSDRFSAERPKGSFSTLEIQRTEQGDSAMYLCASSLGQTRQVEKLFFGSGTQLSVL.